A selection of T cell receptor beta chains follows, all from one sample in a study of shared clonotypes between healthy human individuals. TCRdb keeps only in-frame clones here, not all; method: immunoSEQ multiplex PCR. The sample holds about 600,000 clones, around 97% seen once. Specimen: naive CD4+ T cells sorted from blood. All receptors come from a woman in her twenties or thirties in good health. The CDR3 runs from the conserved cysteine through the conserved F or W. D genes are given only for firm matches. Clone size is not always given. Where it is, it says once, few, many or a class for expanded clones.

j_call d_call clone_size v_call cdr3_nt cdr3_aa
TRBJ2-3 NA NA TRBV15 TGTGCCACCAGCAGAGAAGGGACACCAGTTGGTACAGATACGCAGTATTTT CATSREGTPVGTDTQYF
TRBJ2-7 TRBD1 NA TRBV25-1 TGTGCCAGCACCTCTGGACAGGGTATCCTCGAGCAGTACTTC CASTSGQGILEQYF
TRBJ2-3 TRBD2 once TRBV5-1 TGCGCCAGCAGCCGGGGGGTAGCGACTAGCACAGATACGCAGTATTTT CASSRGVATSTDTQYF
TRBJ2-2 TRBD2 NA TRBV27 TGTGCCAGCAGTTTAGATTGGCTAGCGGCGAACACCGGGGAGCTGTTTTTT CASSLDWLAANTGELFF
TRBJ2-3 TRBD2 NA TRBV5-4 TGTGCCAGCAGCTTGGCTTTAGCGGGGGTTAGCACAGATACGCAGTATTTT CASSLALAGVSTDTQYF
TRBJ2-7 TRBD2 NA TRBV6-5 TGTGCCAGCAGCCAGACTAGCGGCTCATCCTACGAGCAGTACTTC CASSQTSGSSYEQYF
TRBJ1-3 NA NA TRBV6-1 TGTGCCAGCAGTGCAAGGATGGCAGGTGGGGTAGGAATACCGGGAAACACCATATATTTT CASSARMAGGVGIPGNTIYF
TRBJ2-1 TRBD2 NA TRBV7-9 TGTGCCAGCAGCTTACAATGGAGGGAGGGCCCTCGGGAGTTCTTC CASSLQWREGPREFF
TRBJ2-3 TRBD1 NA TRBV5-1 TGCGCCAGCAGCTTGGTGGGACAGAGCACAGATACGCAGTATTTT CASSLVGQSTDTQYF
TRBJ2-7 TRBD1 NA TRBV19 TGTGCCAGTAGCGGCCTCGGGACAGGAGCCTACGAGCAGTACTTC CASSGLGTGAYEQYF
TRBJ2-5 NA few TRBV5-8 TGTGCCAGCAGCTACCCAGGGTCGAGAGAGACCCAGTACTTC CASSYPGSRETQYF
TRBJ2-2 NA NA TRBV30 TGTGCCTGGAGTGTTGGCGGGGAGCTGTTTTTT CAWSVGGELFF
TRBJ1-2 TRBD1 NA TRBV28 TGTGCCACCGTCGACAGGGGACTTAACTATGGCTACACCTTC CATVDRGLNYGYTF